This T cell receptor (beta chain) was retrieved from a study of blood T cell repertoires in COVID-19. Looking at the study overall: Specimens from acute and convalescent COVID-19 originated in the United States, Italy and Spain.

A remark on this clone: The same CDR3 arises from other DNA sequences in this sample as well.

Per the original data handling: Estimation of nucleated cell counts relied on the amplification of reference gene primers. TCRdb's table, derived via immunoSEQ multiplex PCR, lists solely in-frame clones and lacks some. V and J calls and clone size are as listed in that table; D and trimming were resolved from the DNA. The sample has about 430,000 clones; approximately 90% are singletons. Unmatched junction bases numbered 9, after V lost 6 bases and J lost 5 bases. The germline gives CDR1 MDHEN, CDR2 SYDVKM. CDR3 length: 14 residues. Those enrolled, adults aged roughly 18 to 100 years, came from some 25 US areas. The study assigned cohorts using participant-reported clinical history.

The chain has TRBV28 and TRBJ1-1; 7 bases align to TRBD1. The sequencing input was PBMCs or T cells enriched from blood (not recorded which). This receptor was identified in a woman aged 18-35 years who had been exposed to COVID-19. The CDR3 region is CASSSDRVGTEAFF. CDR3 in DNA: TGTGCCAGCAGCTCCGACAGGGTTGGAACTGAAGCTTTCTTT.